This T cell receptor (beta chain) appears in the sequencing data of a study of OX40 agonist ivuxolimab in advanced cancers. Assay: immunoSEQ multiplex PCR; the TCRdb copy retains only in-frame clones and omits some. The data show tens of thousands of clones, with 80% to 95% seen just once and 8.5% to 10% held by the top ten. The CDR3 has 14 residues. The V segment lost 3 bases and the J segment 5 bases; nucleotides outside the gene matches: 5. Germline V gene lookup returns CDR1 SGDLS and CDR2 YYNGEE. Overall study findings and caveats: In the expanded peripheral T cells, antigen specificity was never determined. With doses of 0.1 to 3.0 mg/kg, CD4+ and CD8+ blood T cells had undergone clonal expansion by week 6.

As concerns this clone: Antigen specificity is unknown.

This sequence was found in an adult with an advanced solid tumor such as melanoma, head and neck, liver or kidney cancer. The chain has TRBV9 and TRBJ2-3; TRBD1 aligns across 8 bases. Sequencing used CD4+ or CD8+ T cells sorted from blood, obtained in a trial of the OX40 agonist ivuxolimab. The chain's CDR3 is CASSGYDRGDTQYF. In DNA form, the CDR3 reads TGTGCCAGCAGCGGATACGACAGGGGAGATACGCAGTATTTT.